A selection of T cell receptor beta chains follows, all from one sample in a study of read filtering for tumor transcriptome and immune sequencing. TCRdb called the reads again in MiXCR, with one record for every CDR3 protein. The repertoire holds tens of thousands of distinct CDR3 sequences, with 13% to 15% as singletons. Sequencing was done on a sample of a population of CD138-negative cells sorted from bone marrow. These receptors all stem from a donor over 35 with multiple myeloma. Each CDR3 is given with its conserved first and last residue. The D gene is left open where the match is weak. Clone size appears in some rows only: once, few, many, or a class for an expanded clone.

TRBJ2-7,TRBV19,NA,TRBD1,TGTGCCAGTAGTATGGACAGGGATTACGAGCAGTACTTC,CASSMDRDYEQYF
TRBJ1-2,TRBV6-5,many,NA,TGTGCCAGCACCCCCCCTCTCTTGGACGGAAACTATGGCTACACCTTC,CASTPPLLDGNYGYTF
TRBJ2-7,TRBV20-1,many,TRBD1,TGCAGTGCTCCTGGACAGGGTAGAATCGAGCAGTACTTC,CSAPGQGRIEQYF
TRBJ2-1,TRBV6-5,many,TRBD1,TGTGCCAGCAGCCCGGACAGGGGAAAGTCCAATGAGCAGTTCTTC,CASSPDRGKSNEQFF
TRBJ2-1,TRBV18,many,TRBD2,TGTGCCAGCTCACCAGTGGCAGTTGGGACTAGCGGGAGTTACAATAAGCAGTTCTTC,CASSPVAVGTSGSYNKQFF
TRBJ2-1,TRBV4-1,NA,TRBD2,TGCGCCAGCAGCCAAGAGCTGGGACTAGCTAATAATGAGCAGTTCTTC,CASSQELGLANNEQFF
TRBJ1-1,TRBV10-3,NA,NA,TGTGCCATCAGTGAGTCCGCGGGGGCCACTGAAGCTTTCTTT,CAISESAGATEAFF
TRBJ2-5,TRBV19,many,TRBD1,TGTGCCAGTAGGGTAACCGACAGGGGAGAGACCCAGTACTTC,CASRVTDRGETQYF
TRBJ2-5,TRBV20-1,many,TRBD2,TGCAGTGCTAGTTCGCCTAGCGGGAGAGCTGAGACCCAGTACTTC,CSASSPSGRAETQYF
TRBJ1-2,TRBV2,many,NA,TGTGCCAGCAGCAAAACCCGGGACATTTATGGCTACACCTTC,CASSKTRDIYGYTF
TRBJ2-1,TRBV9,few,NA,TGTGCCAGCAGCGTAGGACTAGTAGAGGTCAATGGGCAGCTCTTC,CASSVGLVEVNGQLF
TRBJ1-5,TRBV27,NA,NA,TGTGACAGCAGTGCAGGGGAGCAGCCCCAGCATTTT,CDSSAGEQPQHF
TRBJ2-7,TRBV12-3/TRBV12-4,NA,TRBD2,TGTGCCAGCAGTCCCTCGGGACTAGCGGGTTCATTTACCTACGAGCAGTACTTC,CASSPSGLAGSFTYEQYF
TRBJ2-2,TRBV20-1,many,NA,TGCAGTGCTAGGTTTAAGGGGGGAGAAGCCGGGGAGCTGTTTTTT,CSARFKGGEAGELFF